This T cell receptor (beta chain) was captured by sequencing in a study of cytomegalovirus exposure and HLA in healthy donors. V gave up 5 bases and J gave up 6 bases, with 20 bases separating them. Germline V gene data show CDR1 as SGHNT and CDR2 as YYREEE (reference sequence). CDR3 size: 15 residues. PCR employed 60 Vbeta and 13 Jbeta primers. The data were produced by immunoSEQ multiplex PCR, yet TCRdb's version contains in-frame clones alone and is incomplete. Here the sample spans about 93,000 clones, around three quarters being singletons. V is TRBV5-4 and J is TRBJ1-1; D is undetermined. Sequencing was done on a sample of PBMCs. This sequence was found in a man aged 25 to 45 in good health and CMV-seronegative. The CDR3 coding sequence is TGTGCCAGCAGTTTCCAATCGACTGATAGGTCTGAAGCTTTCTTT. Residues: CASSFQSTDRSEAFF.